This TCR beta chain was recovered during a study of brain T cells in children with intractable seizures. The J segment lost 8 bases and the V segment lost 6 bases, leaving 12 bases of the junction unmatched. Germline V gives CDR1 MGHDK, CDR2 SYGVNS. The CDR3 is 15 amino acids. The repertoire was sequenced with immunoSEQ multiplex PCR; TCRdb's copy has only in-frame clones and lacks some. Among 110,000 or so clones listed, approximately 94% were seen once. The J gene is TRBJ2-1, the V gene TRBV25-1, with 8 bases aligning to TRBD1. This specimen consisted of peripheral blood, obtained at surgery. This clonotype was obtained from a boy in the first two years of life with hemimegalencephaly and intractable seizures. In DNA, the CDR3 is TGTGCCAGCAGCTCAGGGGGCGCGAAGTTACATGAGCAGTTCTTC. Protein sequence: CASSSGGAKLHEQFF.